A single sample gave rise to the 9 T cell receptor beta chains below, sequenced in a study of T cell repertoires in cytomegalovirus infection. TCRdb itself ran the reads through MiXCR, one entry per CDR3 protein. Of 600,000 to 700,000 distinct CDR3 sequences listed, approximately 33% are singletons. Which antigens these TCRs recognize remains unknown. The starting material was cultured PBMCs, obtained from culture after CMV antigen stimulation. These receptors were obtained from a human donor in good health (CMV status not recorded). Some clones in this sample may be carry-over from other donors' samples.

This clonotype was seen at least ten times. Here the CDR3 reads CASSPSEYEQYF. In nucleotides, the CDR3 is TGTGCCAGCAGCCCAAGCGAGTACGAGCAGTACTTC. The chain carries TRBV7-2 and TRBJ2-7; D gene uncertain. The CDR3 covers 12 residues. Per the germline V gene, CDR1 is SGHTA and CDR2 is FQGNSA. Trimming removed 5 bases at V and 4 bases at J, with 9 bases between.

In its sample, this clonotype was seen many times. The chain has TRBV7-8 and TRBJ2-3, with a possible D match to TRBD1 (5 bases). The CDR3 loop spans 15 amino acids. V lost 5 bases, J lost 0 bases, and 12 bases lay in between. The V gene's germline CDR1 is SGHVS and CDR2 FQNEAQ. Here the CDR3 DNA reads TGTGCCAGCAGCCCCGGCAGGGCTAGCACAGATACGCAGTATTTT. Its protein product is CASSPGRASTDTQYF.

This sequence joins TRBV27 and TRBJ1-4; no definite D call. The length of the CDR3 is 16 residues. In germline, CDR1 is MNHEY, CDR2 SMNVEV (reference sequence). Trimming cost V 10 bases and J 0 bases, with 18 bases left between them. CDR3 in DNA: TGTGCCACTTCCGTACATGCCGTCTCAACTAATGAAAAACTGTTTTTT. Encoded protein: CATSVHAVSTNEKLFF.

The chain combines TRBV2 with TRBJ2-1, with a possible D match to TRBD2 (7 bases). The ends were cut back, 8 bases at V and 6 bases at J, with 8 bases in the middle. The germline CDR1 and CDR2 sequences are SNHLY and FYNNEI. The CDR3 runs 11 residues. As DNA, the CDR3 is TGTGCCAGCGGGGGGGCCAATGAGCAGTTCTTC. It encodes CASGGANEQFF.

This clonotype came up a few times. This chain connects TRBV20-1 to TRBJ2-4; 13 bases align to TRBD2. CDR1 and CDR2 from the germline V gene are DFQATT and SNEGSKA (reference sequence). The V segment lost 1 base and the J segment 5 bases; nucleotides outside the gene matches: 5. This CDR3 contains 16 residues. CDR3 in amino acids: CSARGTSGSSQNIQYF. In DNA form, the CDR3 reads TGCAGTGCTAGAGGGACTAGCGGGAGTAGTCAAAACATTCAGTACTTC.

This chain uses TRBV12-3 or TRBV12-4 with TRBJ1-3, with D possibly TRBD1 on 5 matching bases. Trimming removed 4 bases at V and 1 base at J, with 14 bases between. This CDR3 is built from 16 residues. In nucleotides, the CDR3 is TGTGCCAGCAGTTCGGGGGGAACCCTATCTGGAAACACCATATATTTT. Protein: CASSSGGTLSGNTIYF.

This clonotype has a handful of counts. The chain carries TRBV20-1 and TRBJ2-7; 9 bases align to TRBD1. The CDR3 contains 14 residues. Trimming removed 0 bases from V and 6 bases from J; junction bases left unmatched: 6. Germline values: CDR1 DFQATT, CDR2 SNEGSKA (reference sequence). CDR3 sequence: CSARDLQGASEQYF. DNA for the CDR3: TGCAGTGCTAGAGATTTACAGGGGGCAAGCGAGCAGTACTTC.

This clonotype has a count of ten or more. This rearrangement joins TRBV7-8 to TRBJ2-7, with 8 bases aligning to TRBD2. Germline CDR1 reads SGHVS; CDR2 reads FQNEAQ. CDR3 size: 15 residues. Germline trimming cut 3 bases from V and 3 bases from J; bases unmatched to any gene: 7. This CDR3 is CASSFGRGDRYEQYF. DNA for the CDR3: TGTGCCAGCAGCTTTGGGCGGGGGGATCGCTACGAGCAGTACTTC. Complete variable domain (other parts from reference TRBV7-8 and TRBJ2-7): GAGVSQSPRYKVAKRGQDVALRCDPISGHVSLFWYQQALGQGPEFLTYFQNEAQLDKSGLPSDRFFAERPEGSVSTLKIQRTQQEDSAVYLCASSFGRGDRYEQYFGPGTRLTVT.

The genes are TRBV19 and TRBJ2-3, with a weak D call TRBD2 (6 bases). The CDR3 spans 15 residues. CDR1 is LNHDA and CDR2 is SQIVND in the germline V gene (reference sequence). The V end lost 8 bases, the J end lost 1 base, and 16 bases lay between the germline ends. In DNA form, the CDR3 reads TGTGCCAGTGCATCCTCACTAGCAGGCACAGATACGCAGTATTTT. Its translation is CASASSLAGTDTQYF.